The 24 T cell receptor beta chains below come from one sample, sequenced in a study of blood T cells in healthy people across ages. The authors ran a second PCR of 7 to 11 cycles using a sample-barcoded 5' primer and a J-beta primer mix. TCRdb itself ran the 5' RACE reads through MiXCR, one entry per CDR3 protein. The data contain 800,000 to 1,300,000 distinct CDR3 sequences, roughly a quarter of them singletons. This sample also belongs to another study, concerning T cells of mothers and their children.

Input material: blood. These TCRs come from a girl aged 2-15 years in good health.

The CDR3 DNA sequence: TGTGCCAGCAGCTTAGTCGGCAGGGGGACAGAGACCCAGTACTTC. Translated: CASSLVGRGTETQYF. This chain links TRBV7-9 with TRBJ2-5; 7 positions agree with TRBD1. The V gene's germline CDR1 is SEHNR and CDR2 FQNEAQ (reference sequence). This CDR3 contains 15 residues. V gave up 1 base and J gave up 4 bases; unmatched junction bases: 6.

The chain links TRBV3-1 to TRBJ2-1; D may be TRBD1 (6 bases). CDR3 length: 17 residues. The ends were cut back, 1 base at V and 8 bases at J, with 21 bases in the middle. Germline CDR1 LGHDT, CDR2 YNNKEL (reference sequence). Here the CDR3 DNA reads TGTGCCAGCAGCCAAGCGTTACTGGGGGTTTCAGGGGATGAGCAGTTCTTC. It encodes CASSQALLGVSGDEQFF.

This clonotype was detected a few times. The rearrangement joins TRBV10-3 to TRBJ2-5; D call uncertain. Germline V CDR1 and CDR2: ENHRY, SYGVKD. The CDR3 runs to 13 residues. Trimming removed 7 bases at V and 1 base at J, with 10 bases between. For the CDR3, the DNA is TGTGCCATCATGGGCCAGACCCAAGAGACCCAGTACTTC. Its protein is CAIMGQTQETQYF.

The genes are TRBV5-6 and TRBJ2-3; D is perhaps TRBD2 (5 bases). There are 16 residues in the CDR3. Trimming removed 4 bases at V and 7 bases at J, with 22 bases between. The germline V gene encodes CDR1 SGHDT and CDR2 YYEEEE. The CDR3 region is CASSPEDQVLGHTQYF. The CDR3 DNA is TGTGCCAGCAGCCCGGAGGACCAGGTTTTGGGCCATACGCAGTATTTT.

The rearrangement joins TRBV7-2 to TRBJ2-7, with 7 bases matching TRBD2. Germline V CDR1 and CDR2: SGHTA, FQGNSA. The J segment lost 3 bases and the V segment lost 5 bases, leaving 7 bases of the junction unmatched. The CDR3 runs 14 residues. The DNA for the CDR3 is TGTGCCAGCAGCCCGGCTTGGGAGGGCTACGAGCAGTACTTC. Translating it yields CASSPAWEGYEQYF. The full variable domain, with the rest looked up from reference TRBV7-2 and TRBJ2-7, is GAGVSQSPSNKVTEKGKDVELRCDPISGHTALYWYRQSLGQGLEFLIYFQGNSAPDKSGLPSDRFSAERTGGSVSTLTIQRTQQEDSAVYLCASSPAWEGYEQYFGPGTRLTVT.

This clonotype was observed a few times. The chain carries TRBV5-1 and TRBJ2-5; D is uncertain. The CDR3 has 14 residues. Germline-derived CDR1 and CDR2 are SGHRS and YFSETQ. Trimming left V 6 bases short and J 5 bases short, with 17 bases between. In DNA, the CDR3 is TGCGCCAGCACGGACGGCCCCGAGAGGGAGACCCAGTACTTC. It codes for CASTDGPERETQYF.

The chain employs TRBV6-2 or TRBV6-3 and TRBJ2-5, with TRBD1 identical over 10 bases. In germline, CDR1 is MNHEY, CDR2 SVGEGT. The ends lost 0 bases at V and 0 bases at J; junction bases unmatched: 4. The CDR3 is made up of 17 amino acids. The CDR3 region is CASSYSRDRGDQETQYF. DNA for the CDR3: TGTGCCAGCAGTTACTCGAGGGACAGGGGAGACCAAGAGACCCAGTACTTC.

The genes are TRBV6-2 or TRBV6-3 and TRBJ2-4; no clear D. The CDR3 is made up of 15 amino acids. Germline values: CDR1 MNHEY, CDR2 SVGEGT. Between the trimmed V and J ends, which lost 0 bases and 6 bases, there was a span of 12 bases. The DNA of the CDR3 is TGTGCCAGCAGTTACTCGTTCGAGGTTAGAAACATTCAGTACTTC. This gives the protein CASSYSFEVRNIQYF.

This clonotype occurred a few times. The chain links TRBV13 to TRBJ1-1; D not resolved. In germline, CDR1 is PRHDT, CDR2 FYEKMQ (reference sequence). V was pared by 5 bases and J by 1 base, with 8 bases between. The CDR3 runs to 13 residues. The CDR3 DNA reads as TGTGCCAGCAGCCATGTCGGGAACACTGAAGCTTTCTTT. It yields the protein CASSHVGNTEAFF. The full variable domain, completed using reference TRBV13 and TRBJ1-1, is AAGVIQSPRHLIKEKRETATLKCYPIPRHDTVYWYQQGPGQDPQFLISFYEKMQSDKGSIPDRFSAQQFSDYHSELNMSSLELGDSALYFCASSHVGNTEAFFGQGTRLTVV.

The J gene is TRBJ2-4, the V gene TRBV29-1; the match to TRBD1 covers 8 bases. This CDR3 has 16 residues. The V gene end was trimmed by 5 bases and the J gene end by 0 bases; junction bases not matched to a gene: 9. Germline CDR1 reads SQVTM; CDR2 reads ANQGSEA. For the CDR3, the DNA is TGCAGCGTTCGTGAGGACAGGGCCCAAGCCAAAAACATTCAGTACTTC. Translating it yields CSVREDRAQAKNIQYF.

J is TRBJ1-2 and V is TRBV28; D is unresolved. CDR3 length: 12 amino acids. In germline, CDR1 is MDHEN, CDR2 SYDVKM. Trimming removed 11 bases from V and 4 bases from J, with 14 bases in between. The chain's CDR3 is CAVTTSPYGYTF. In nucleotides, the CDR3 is TGTGCCGTAACGACATCCCCCTATGGCTACACCTTC.

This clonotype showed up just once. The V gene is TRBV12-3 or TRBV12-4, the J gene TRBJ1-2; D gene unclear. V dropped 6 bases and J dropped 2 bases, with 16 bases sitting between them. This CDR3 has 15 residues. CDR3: CASSQRMSSNYGYTF. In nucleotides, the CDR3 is TGTGCCAGCAGCCAGAGAATGTCATCGAACTATGGCTACACCTTC.

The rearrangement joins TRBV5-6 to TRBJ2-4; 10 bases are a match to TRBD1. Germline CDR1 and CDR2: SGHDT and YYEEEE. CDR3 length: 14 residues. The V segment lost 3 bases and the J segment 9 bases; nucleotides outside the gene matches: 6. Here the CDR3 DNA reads TGTGCCAGCAGCTGGAGGACAGGGGGAGGCATTCAGTACTTC. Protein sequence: CASSWRTGGGIQYF.

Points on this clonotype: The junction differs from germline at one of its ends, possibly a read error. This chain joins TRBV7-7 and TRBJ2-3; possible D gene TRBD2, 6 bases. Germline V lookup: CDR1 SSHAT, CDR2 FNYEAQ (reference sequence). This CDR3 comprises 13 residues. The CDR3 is CASSWRGADTQYF. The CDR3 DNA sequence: TGTGCTAGCAGCTGGCGGGGCGCAGATACGCAGTATTTT.

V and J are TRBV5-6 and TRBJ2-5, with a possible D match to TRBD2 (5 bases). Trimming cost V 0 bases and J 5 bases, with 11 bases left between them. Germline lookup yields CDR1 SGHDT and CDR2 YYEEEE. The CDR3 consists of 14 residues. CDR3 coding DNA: TGTGCCAGCAGCTTGGACACCGGACTCGAGACCCAGTACTTC. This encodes CASSLDTGLETQYF.

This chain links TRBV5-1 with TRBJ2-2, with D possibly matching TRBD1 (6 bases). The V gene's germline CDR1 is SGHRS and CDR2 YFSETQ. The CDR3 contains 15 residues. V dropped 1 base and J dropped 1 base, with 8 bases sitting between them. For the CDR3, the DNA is TGCGCCAGCAGCTTGCAACAGGGGAACACCGGGGAGCTGTTTTTT. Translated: CASSLQQGNTGELFF.

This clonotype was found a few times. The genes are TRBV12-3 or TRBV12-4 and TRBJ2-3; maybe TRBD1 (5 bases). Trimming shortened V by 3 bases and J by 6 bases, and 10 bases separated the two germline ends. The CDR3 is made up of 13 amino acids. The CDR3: CASSFRGGDTQYF. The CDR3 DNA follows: TGTGCCAGCAGTTTTAGGGGTGGCGATACGCAGTATTTT.

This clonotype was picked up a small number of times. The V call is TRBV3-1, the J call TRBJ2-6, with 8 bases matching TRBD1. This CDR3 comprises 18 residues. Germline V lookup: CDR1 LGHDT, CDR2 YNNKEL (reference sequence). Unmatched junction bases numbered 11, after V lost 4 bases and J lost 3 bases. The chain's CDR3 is CASSRSEDRVSGANVLTF. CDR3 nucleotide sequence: TGTGCCAGCAGCCGATCTGAGGACAGGGTTAGTGGGGCCAACGTCCTGACTTTC. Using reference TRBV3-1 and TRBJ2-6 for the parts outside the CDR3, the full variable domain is DTAVSQTPKYLVTQMGNDKSIKCEQNLGHDTMYWYKQDSKKFLKIMFSYNNKELIINETVPNRFSPKSPDKAHLNLHINSLELGDSAVYFCASSRSEDRVSGANVLTFGAGSRLTVL.

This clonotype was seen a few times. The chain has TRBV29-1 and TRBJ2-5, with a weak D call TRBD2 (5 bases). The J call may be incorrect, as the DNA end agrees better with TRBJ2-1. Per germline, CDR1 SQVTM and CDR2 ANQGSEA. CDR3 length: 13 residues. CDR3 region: CSVVRSSSTEQFF. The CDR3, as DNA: TGCAGCGTTGTCAGGTCTAGCAGTACTGAGCAGTTCTTC.

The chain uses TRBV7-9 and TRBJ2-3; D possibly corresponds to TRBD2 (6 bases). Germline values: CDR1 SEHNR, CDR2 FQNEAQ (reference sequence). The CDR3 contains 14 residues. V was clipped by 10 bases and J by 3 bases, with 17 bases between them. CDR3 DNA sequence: TGTGCCAACACAGCGGTAGGAGGGACAGATACGCAGTATTTT. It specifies CANTAVGGTDTQYF.

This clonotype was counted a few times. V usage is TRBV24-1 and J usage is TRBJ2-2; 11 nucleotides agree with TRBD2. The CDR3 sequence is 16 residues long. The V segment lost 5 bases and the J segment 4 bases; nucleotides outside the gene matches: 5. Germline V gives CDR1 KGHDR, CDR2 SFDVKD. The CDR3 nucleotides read TGTGCCACCAGTGCCTCCGGGACTAGCGGCACCGGGGAGCTGTTTTTT. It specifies CATSASGTSGTGELFF.

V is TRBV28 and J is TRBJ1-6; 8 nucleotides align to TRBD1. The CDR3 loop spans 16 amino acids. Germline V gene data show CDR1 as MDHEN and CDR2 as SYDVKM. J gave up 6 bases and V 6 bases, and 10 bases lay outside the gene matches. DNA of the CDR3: TGTGCCAGCAGCCTAATAACAGGGGGGCGTAATTCACCCCTCCACTTT. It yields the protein CASSLITGGRNSPLHF.

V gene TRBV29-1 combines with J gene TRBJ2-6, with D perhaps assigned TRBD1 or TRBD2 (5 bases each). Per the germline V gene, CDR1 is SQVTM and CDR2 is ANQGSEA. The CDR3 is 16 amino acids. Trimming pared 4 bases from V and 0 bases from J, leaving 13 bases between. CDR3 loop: CSVARDVDSGANVLTF. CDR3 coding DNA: TGCAGCGTTGCCCGGGACGTAGACTCTGGGGCCAACGTCCTGACTTTC.

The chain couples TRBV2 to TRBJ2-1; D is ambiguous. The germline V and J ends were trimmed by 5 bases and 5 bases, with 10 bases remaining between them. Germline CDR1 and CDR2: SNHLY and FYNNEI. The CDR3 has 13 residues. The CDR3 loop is CASSKIPNNEQFF. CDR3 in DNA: TGTGCCAGCAGTAAAATACCGAACAATGAGCAGTTCTTC.